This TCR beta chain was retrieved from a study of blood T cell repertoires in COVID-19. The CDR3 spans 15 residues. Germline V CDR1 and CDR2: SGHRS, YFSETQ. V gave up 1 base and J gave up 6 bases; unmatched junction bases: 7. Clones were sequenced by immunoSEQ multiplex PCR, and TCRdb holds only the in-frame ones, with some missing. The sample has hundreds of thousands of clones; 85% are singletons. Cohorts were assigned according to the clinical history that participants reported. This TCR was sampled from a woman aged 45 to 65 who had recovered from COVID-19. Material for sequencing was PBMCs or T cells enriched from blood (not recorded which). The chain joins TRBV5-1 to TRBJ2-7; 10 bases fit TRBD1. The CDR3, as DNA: TGCGCCAGCAGCTTGTCCGGGACAGGGGCTGGCGAGCAGTACTTC. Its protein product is CASSLSGTGAGEQYF.